This is a list of T cell receptor beta chains from one sample in a study of cytomegalovirus exposure and HLA in healthy donors. Data came from immunoSEQ multiplex PCR; TCRdb stores just in-frame clones and leaves some out. The sample records some 140,000 clones, about three quarters being singletons. Sequences were obtained from PBMCs. The receptors were gathered from a man aged 50 to 60 in good health and CMV-seropositive. Each CDR3 is given with its conserved first and last residue. Not every row has a clone size; where given, it reads once, few, many or a size class.

cdr3_aa: CASSQQGFGYTF; clone_size: .; v_call: TRBV14; j_call: TRBJ1-2
cdr3_aa: CASSDRLNTEAFF; clone_size: .; v_call: TRBV4-3; j_call: TRBJ1-1
cdr3_aa: CSARQAGEAFF; clone_size: .; v_call: TRBV20-1; j_call: TRBJ1-1
cdr3_aa: CASSKSWGQGNEAFF; clone_size: .; v_call: TRBV7-2; j_call: TRBJ1-1
cdr3_aa: CASSKLRQGARGYTF; clone_size: .; v_call: TRBV10-2; j_call: TRBJ1-2
cdr3_aa: CASSLWGGGNQPQHF; clone_size: .; v_call: TRBV28; j_call: TRBJ1-5
cdr3_aa: CASRDRGLQSSYEQYF; clone_size: .; v_call: TRBV27; j_call: TRBJ2-7
cdr3_aa: CASAHDRVSYGYTF; clone_size: .; v_call: TRBV7-3; j_call: TRBJ1-2
cdr3_aa: CASSLKAGFHEQYF; clone_size: .; v_call: TRBV5-4; j_call: TRBJ2-7
cdr3_aa: CASTLGRGNVYGYTF; clone_size: .; v_call: TRBV5-6; j_call: TRBJ1-2
cdr3_aa: CASSGTGGITGELFF; clone_size: .; v_call: TRBV6-5; j_call: TRBJ2-2
cdr3_aa: CASRTGTAQETQYF; clone_size: .; v_call: TRBV5-1; j_call: TRBJ2-5
cdr3_aa: CASRDYGGLVYEQYF; clone_size: .; v_call: TRBV27; j_call: TRBJ2-7
cdr3_aa: CASRIAGAVTEAFF; clone_size: .; v_call: TRBV5-1; j_call: TRBJ1-1
cdr3_aa: CASSSSWGDNEQYF; clone_size: .; v_call: TRBV5-1; j_call: TRBJ2-7
cdr3_aa: CASSGGRTGIGTEAFF; clone_size: .; v_call: TRBV25-1; j_call: TRBJ1-1
cdr3_aa: CATSEGAYNEQFF; clone_size: .; v_call: TRBV15; j_call: TRBJ2-1
cdr3_aa: CASTETGNNEQFF; clone_size: .; v_call: TRBV5-1; j_call: TRBJ2-1
cdr3_aa: CASSLGASGGNTQYF; clone_size: .; v_call: TRBV5-1; j_call: TRBJ2-3
cdr3_aa: CSVAPRLGGSPEQYF; clone_size: .; v_call: TRBV29-1; j_call: TRBJ2-5
cdr3_aa: CASSLEGLSVVAFF; clone_size: .; v_call: TRBV5-1; j_call: TRBJ1-1
cdr3_aa: CTSGDRNNYGYTF; clone_size: .; v_call: TRBV5-6; j_call: TRBJ1-2
cdr3_aa: CASSVDSNYGYTF; clone_size: few; v_call: TRBV9; j_call: TRBJ1-2
cdr3_aa: CASSRNPGQGSHEQYF; clone_size: .; v_call: TRBV28; j_call: TRBJ2-7
cdr3_aa: CASTSPGWERRNTQYF; clone_size: .; v_call: TRBV19; j_call: TRBJ2-3
cdr3_aa: CSVVYQMNTEAFF; clone_size: .; v_call: TRBV29-1; j_call: TRBJ1-1
cdr3_aa: CASTPLQRYNEQFF; clone_size: .; v_call: TRBV10-2; j_call: TRBJ2-1
cdr3_aa: CASSLTSGGWTYEQYF; clone_size: few; v_call: TRBV5-1; j_call: TRBJ2-7
cdr3_aa: CASEWVRSSNQPQHF; clone_size: .; v_call: TRBV6-1; j_call: TRBJ1-5
cdr3_aa: CASSPPSGRVWDTQYF; clone_size: once; v_call: TRBV9; j_call: TRBJ2-3
cdr3_aa: CSGGQGASTEAFF; clone_size: .; v_call: TRBV29-1; j_call: TRBJ1-1
cdr3_aa: CASSYQEGHETQYF; clone_size: .; v_call: TRBV6-5; j_call: TRBJ2-5
cdr3_aa: CASSVRRGNTEAFF; clone_size: .; v_call: TRBV2; j_call: TRBJ1-1
cdr3_aa: CASRPGQGISPLHF; clone_size: .; v_call: TRBV6-1; j_call: TRBJ1-6